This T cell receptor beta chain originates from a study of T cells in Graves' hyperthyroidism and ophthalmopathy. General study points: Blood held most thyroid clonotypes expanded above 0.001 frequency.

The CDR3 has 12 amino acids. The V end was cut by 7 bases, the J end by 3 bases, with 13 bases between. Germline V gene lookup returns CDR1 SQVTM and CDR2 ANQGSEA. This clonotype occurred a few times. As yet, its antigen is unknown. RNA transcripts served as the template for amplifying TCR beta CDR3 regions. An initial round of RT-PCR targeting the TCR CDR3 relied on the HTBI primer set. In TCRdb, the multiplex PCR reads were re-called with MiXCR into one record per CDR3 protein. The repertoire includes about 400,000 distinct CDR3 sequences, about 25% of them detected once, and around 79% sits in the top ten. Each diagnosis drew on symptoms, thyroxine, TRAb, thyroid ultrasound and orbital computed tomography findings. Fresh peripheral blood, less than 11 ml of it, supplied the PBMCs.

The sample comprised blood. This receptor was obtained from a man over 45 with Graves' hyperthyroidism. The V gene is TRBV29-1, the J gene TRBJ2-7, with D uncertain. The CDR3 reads CSATTDHYEQYF. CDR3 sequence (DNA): TGCAGCGCTACGACGGACCACTACGAGCAGTACTTC.